Listed here is a single T cell receptor beta chain. The sample is drawn from a study of blood T cell repertoires in COVID-19. On the study more broadly: Donors in the United States, Italy and Spain gave samples during acute or convalescent COVID-19.

Using immunoSEQ multiplex PCR, the repertoire was profiled, and TCRdb retains in-frame clones only, with some absent. Of 120,000 to 150,000 clones in the sample, around 84% were seen once. V lost 1 base to trimming and J lost 3 bases; unmatched junction nucleotides: 2. Germline V gene sequence: CDR1 LGHDT, CDR2 YNNKEL (reference sequence). This CDR3 is 15 amino acids long. The receptor was isolated from a woman aged 50 to 60 in a cohort sampled during active or convalescent COVID-19. The V and J genes are TRBV3-1 (or the pseudogene TRBV3-2) and TRBJ1-3; 8 bases are shared with TRBD1. The sequenced sample was peripheral blood. CDR3 bases: TGTGCCAGCAGCCAAGGCAGGGGGCGTGGAAACACCATATATTTT. It encodes CASSQGRGRGNTIYF.